The sequence of this TCR beta chain was determined in a study of molecular identifiers for immune sequencing clone quantification. Study outcomes and limitations: Underestimation of highly expanded clone sizes could arise where identical TCR molecules share a barcode. Clones that had above 20 RNA copies took up over 97% of effector molecules but under 1% in naive cells.

This CDR3 contains 14 residues. The germline V gene has CDR1 SGDLS and CDR2 YYNGEE. With regard to this clonotype: No antigen is known for it. This sequence may be a read error, since a much larger clone differs from it by one base.

For bulk TCR libraries, previously described methods and listed TCR primers were used. TCRdb reprocessed the PCR reads with MiXCR, giving one entry per CDR3 protein. The sample lists fewer than 350,000 distinct CDR3 sequences, roughly a quarter seen once, with 0.74% in the top ten. The sequencing input was naive CD8+ T cells from blood, with Jurkat cell RNA spiked in. Subset reported: FACS-sorted CD8+CD4-CCR7+CD45RA+ naive T cells. J is TRBJ1-1 and V is TRBV9; D may be TRBD1 (5 bases). The clonotype was recovered from a human donor in good health. Some libraries in this study had Jurkat cell RNA spiked in. This CDR3 is CASSVDEGLTEALF. The CDR3 region has the DNA TGTGCCAGCAGCGTAGATGAGGGGCTTACTGAAGCTCTCTTT. The variable domain in full, completed from reference TRBV9 and TRBJ1-1, reads DSGVTQTPKHLITATGQRVTLRCSPRSGDLSVYWYQQSLDQGLQFLIQYYNGEERAKGNILERFSAQQFPDLHSELNLSSLELGDSALYFCASSVDEGLTEALFGQGTRLTVV.